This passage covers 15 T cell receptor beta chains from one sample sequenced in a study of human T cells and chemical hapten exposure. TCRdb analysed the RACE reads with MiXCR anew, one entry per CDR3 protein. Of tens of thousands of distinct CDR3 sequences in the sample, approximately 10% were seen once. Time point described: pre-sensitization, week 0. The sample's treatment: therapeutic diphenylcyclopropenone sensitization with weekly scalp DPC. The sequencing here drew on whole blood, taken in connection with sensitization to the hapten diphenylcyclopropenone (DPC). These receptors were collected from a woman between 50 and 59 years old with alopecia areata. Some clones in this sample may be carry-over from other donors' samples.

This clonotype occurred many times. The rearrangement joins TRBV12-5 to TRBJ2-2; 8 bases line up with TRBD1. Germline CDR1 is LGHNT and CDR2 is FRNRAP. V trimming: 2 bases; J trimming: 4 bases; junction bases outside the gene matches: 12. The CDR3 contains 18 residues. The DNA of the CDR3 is TGTGCTAGTGGTTTGTTAATTGCCAGGGGGCTAGTCACCGGGGAGCTGTTTTTT. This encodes CASGLLIARGLVTGELFF. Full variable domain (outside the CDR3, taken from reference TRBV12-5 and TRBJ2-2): DARVTQTPRHKVTEMGQEVTMRCQPILGHNTVFWYRQTMMQGLELLAYFRNRAPLDDSGMPKDRFSAEMPDATLATLKIQPSEPRDSAVYFCASGLLIARGLVTGELFFGEGSRLTVL.

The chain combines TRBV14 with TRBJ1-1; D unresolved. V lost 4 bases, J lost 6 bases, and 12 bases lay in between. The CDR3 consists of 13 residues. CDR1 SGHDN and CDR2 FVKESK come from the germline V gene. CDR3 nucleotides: TGTGCCAGCAGCCGTAGTATCGTCGCTGAAGCTTTCTTT. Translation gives CASSRSIVAEAFF.

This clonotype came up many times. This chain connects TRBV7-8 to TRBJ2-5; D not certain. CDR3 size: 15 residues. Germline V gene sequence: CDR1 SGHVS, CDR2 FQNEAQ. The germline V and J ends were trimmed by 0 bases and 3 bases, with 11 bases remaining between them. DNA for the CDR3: TGTGCCAGCAGCTTAGCGATCAACCCGAAAGAGACCCAGTACTTC. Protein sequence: CASSLAINPKETQYF.

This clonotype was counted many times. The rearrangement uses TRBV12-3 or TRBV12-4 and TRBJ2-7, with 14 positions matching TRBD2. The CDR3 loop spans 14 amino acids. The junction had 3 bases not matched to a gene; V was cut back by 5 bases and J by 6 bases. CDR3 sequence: CASSKTSGRVEQYF. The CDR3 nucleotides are TGTGCCAGCAGTAAGACTAGCGGGAGGGTCGAGCAGTACTTC.

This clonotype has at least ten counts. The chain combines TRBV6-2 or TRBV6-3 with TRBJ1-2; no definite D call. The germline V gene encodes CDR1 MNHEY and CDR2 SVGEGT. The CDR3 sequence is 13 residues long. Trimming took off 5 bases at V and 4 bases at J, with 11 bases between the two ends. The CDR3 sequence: CASSNPETYGYTF. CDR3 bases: TGTGCCAGCAGTAATCCGGAGACCTATGGCTACACCTTC.

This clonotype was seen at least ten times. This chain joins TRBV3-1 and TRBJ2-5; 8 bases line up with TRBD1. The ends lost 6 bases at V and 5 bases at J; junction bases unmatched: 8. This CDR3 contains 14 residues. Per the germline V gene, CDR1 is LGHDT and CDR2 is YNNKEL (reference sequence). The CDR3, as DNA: TGTGCCAGCAGTCGACAGGGGTGGCAGGAGACCCAGTACTTC. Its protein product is CASSRQGWQETQYF.

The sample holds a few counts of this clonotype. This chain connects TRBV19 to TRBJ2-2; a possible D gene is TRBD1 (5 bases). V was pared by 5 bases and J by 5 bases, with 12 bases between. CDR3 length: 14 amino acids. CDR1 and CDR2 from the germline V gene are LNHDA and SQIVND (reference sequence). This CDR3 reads CASSPQGVTGELFF. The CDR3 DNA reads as TGTGCCAGTAGTCCCCAGGGTGTAACCGGGGAGCTGTTTTTT.

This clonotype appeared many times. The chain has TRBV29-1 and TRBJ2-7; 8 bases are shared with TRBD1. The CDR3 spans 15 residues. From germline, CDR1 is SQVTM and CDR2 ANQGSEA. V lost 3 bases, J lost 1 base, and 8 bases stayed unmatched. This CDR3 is CSVEISGTGSYEQYF. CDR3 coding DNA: TGCAGCGTTGAGATATCCGGGACAGGATCCTACGAGCAGTACTTC.

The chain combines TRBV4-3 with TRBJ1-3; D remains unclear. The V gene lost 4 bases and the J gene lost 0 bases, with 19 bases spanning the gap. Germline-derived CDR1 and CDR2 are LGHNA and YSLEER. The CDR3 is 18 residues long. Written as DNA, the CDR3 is TGCGCCAGCAGCCGAAAATCGAGGGCCGCTGTCTCTGGAAACACCATATATTTT. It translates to CASSRKSRAAVSGNTIYF.

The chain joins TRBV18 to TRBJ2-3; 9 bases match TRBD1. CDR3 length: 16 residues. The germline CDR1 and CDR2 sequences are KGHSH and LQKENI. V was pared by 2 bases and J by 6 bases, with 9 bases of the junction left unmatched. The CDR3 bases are TGTGCCAGCTCACCATTAACAGGGGGCGCGTCTGATACGCAGTATTTT. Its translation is CASSPLTGGASDTQYF.

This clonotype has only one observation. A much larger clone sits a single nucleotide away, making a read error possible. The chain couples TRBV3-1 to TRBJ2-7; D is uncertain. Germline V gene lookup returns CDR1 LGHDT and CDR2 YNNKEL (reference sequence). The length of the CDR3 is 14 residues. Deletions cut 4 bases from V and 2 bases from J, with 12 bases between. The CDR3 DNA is TGTGCCAGCAGCCGTTGTGACGTCGCCTACGAGCAGTACTTC. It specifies CASSRCDVAYEQYF.

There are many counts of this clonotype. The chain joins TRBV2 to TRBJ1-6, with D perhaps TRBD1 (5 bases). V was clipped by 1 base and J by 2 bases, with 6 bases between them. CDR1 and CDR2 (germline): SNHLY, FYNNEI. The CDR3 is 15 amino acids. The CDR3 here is CASSEGGTYNSPLHF. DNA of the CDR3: TGTGCCAGCAGTGAAGGGGGGACCTATAATTCACCCCTCCACTTT.

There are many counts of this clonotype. This CDR3 is CASSSASGARTEAFF. Here the CDR3 DNA reads TGTGCCAGCAGCTCAGCGTCAGGGGCCCGCACTGAAGCTTTCTTT. The chain employs TRBV7-3 and TRBJ1-1; D might be TRBD1 (6 bases). Trimming took 4 bases from V and 4 from J, leaving 16 bases between them. In germline, CDR1 is SGHTA, CDR2 FQGTGA. This CDR3 has 15 amino acids.

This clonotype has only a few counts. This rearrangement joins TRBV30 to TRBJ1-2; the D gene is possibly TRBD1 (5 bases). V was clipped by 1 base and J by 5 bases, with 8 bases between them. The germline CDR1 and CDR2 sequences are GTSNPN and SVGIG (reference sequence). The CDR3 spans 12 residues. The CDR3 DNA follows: TGTGCCTGGAGTGCAGGGCAGTATGGCTACACCTTC. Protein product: CAWSAGQYGYTF. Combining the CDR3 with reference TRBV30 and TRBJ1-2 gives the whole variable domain SQTIHQWPATLVQPVGSPLSLECTVEGTSNPNLYWYRQAAGRGLQLLFYSVGIGQISSEVPQNLSASRPQDRQFILSSKKLLLSDSGFYLCAWSAGQYGYTFGSGTRLTVV.

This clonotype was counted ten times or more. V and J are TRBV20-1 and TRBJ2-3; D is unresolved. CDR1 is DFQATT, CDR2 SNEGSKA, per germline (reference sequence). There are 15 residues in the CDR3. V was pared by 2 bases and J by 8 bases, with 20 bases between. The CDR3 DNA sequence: TGCAGTGCTAGATGGGTAGCCGAAAGCACAAGTACGCAGTATTTT. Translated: CSARWVAESTSTQYF.